The TCR beta chain described here comes from a study of cytomegalovirus exposure and HLA in healthy donors. The study ran its PCR with 60 Vbeta and 13 Jbeta primers. This table comes from immunoSEQ multiplex PCR, and its TCRdb copy is limited to in-frame clones, with some not included. Among fewer than 150,000 clones, less than 75% were seen once, and the ten largest hold about 4%. As to this clone: What it binds is unknown.

Study-level results: Segments of the TCR beta V type were, in most cases, productive about 87% or about 30% of the time in an earlier analysis. Presence/absence analysis assumed near-uniform sequencing depth across donors.

There were likely unrecorded immune exposures, though donors were nominally healthy when sampled. The CDR3 loop spans 13 amino acids. Germline-derived CDR1 and CDR2 are SGDLS and YYNGEE. Between the trimmed V and J ends, which lost 3 bases and 7 bases, there was a span of 13 bases. The sequence was collected from a woman between 40 and 50 years old in good health and CMV-seronegative. V usage is TRBV9 and J usage is TRBJ2-5, with D possibly matching TRBD2 (5 bases). The sequenced sample consisted of PBMCs. The DNA for the CDR3 is TGTGCCAGCAGCGCGGGGTACTTTGCGACCCAGTACTTC. Its translation is CASSAGYFATQYF.